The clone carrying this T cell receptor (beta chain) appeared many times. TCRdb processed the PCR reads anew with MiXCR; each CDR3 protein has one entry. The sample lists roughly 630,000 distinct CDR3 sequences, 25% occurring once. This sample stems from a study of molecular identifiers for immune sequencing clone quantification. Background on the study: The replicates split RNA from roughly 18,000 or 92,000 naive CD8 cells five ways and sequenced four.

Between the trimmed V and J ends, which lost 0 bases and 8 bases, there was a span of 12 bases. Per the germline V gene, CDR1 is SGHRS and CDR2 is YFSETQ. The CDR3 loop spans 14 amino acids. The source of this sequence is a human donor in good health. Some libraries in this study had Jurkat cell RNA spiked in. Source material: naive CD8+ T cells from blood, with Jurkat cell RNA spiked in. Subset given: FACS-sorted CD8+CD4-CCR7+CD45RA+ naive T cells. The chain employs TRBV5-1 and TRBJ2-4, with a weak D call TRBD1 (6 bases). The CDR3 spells CASSLVTGLDIQYF. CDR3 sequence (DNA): TGCGCCAGCAGCTTGGTAACAGGGCTGGACATTCAGTACTTC.